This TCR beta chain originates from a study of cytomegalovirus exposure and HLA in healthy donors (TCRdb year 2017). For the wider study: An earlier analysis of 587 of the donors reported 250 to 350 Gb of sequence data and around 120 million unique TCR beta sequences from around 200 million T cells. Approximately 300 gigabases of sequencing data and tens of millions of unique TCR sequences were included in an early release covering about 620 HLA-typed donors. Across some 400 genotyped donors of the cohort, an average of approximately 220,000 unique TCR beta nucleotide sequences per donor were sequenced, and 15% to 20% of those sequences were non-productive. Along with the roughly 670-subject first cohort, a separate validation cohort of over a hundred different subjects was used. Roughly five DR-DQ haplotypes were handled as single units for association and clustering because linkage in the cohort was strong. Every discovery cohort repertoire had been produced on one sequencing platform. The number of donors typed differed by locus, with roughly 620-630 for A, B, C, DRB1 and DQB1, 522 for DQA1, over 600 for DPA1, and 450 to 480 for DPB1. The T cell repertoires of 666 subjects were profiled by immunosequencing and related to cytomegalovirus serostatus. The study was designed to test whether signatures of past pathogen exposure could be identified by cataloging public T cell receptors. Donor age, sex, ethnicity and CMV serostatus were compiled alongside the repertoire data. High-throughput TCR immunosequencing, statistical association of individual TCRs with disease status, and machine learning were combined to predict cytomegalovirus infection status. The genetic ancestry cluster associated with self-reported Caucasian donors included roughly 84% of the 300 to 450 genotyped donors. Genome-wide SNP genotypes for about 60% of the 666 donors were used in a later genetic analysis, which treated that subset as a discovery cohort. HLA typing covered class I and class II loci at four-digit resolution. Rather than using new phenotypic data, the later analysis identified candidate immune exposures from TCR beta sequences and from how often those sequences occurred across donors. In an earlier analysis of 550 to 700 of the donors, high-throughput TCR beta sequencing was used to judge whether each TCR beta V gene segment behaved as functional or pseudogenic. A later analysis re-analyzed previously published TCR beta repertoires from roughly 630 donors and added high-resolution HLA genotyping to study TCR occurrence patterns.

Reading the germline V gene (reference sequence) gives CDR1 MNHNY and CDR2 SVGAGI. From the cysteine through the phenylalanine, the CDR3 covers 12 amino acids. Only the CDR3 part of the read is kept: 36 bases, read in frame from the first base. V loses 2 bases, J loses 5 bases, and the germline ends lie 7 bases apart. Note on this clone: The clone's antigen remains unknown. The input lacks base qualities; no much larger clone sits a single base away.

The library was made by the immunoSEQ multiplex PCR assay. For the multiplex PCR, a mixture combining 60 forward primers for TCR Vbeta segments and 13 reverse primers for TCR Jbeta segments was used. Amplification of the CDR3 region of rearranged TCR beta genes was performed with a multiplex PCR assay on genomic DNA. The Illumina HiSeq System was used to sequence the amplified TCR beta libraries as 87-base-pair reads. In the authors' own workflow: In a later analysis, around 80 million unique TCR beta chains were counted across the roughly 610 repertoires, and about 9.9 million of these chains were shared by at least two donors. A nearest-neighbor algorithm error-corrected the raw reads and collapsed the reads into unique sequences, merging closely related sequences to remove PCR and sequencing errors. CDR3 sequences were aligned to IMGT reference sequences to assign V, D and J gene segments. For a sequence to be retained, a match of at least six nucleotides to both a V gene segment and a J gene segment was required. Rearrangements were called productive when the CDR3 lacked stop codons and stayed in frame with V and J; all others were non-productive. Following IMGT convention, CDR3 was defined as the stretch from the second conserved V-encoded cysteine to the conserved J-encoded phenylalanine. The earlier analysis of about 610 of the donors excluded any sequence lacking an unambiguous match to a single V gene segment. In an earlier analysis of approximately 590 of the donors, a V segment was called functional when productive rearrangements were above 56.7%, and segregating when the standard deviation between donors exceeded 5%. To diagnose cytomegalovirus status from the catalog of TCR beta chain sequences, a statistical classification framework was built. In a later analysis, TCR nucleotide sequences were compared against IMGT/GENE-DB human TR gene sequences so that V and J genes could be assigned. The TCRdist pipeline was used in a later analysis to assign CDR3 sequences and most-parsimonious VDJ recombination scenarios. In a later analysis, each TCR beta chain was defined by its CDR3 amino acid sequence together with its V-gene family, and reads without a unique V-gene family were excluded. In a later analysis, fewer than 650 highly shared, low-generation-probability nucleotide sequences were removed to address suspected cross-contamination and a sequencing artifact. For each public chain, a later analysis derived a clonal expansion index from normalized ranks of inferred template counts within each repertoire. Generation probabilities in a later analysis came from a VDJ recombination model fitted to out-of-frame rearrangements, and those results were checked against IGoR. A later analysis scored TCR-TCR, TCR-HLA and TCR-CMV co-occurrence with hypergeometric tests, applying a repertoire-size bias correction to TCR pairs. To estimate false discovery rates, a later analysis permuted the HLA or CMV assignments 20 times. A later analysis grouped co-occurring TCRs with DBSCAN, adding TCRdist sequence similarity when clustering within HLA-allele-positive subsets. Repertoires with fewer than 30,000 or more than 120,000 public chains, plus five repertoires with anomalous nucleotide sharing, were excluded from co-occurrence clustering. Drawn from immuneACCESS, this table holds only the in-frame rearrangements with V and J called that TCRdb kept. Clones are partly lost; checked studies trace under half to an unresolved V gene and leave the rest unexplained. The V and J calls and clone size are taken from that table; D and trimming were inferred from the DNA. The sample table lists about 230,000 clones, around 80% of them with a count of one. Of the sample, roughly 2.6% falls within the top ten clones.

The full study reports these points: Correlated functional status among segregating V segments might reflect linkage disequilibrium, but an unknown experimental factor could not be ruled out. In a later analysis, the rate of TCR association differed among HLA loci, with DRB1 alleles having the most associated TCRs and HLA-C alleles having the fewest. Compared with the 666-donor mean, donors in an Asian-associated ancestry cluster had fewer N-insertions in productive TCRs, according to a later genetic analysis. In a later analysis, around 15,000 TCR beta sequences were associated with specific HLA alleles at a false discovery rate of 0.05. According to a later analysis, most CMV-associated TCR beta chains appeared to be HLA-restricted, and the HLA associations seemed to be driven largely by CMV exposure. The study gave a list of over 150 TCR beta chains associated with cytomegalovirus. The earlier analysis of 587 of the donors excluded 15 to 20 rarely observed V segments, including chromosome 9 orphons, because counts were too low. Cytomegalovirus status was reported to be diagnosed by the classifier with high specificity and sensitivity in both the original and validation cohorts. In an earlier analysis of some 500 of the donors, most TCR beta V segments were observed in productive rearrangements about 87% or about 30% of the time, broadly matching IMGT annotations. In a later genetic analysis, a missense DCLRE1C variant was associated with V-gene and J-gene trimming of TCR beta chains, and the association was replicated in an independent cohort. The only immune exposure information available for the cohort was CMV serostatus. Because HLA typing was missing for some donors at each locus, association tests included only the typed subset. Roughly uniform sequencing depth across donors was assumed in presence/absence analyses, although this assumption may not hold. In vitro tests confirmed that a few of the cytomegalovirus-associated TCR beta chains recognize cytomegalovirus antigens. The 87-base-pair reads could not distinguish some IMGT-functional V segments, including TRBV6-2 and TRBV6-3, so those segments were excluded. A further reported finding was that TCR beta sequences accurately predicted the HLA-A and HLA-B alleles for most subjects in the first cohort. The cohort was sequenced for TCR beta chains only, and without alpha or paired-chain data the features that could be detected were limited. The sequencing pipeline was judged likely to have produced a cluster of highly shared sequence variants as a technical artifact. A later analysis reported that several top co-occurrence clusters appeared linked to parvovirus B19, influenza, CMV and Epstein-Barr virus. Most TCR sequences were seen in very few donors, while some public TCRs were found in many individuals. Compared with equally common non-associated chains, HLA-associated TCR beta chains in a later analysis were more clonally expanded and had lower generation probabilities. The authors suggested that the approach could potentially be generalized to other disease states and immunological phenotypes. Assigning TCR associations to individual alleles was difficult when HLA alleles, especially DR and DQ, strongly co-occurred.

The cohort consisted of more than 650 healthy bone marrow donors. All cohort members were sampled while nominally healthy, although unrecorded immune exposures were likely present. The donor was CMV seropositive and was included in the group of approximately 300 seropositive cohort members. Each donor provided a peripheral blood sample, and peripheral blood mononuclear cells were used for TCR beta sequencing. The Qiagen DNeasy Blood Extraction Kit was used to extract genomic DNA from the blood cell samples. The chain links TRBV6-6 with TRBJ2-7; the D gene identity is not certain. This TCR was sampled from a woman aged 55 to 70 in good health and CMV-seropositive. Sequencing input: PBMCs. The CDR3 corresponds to CASSYVRNEQYF. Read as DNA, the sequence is TGTGCCAGCAGTTACGTGCGGAACGAGCAGTACTTC.